The source of this TCR beta chain is a study of cytomegalovirus exposure and HLA in healthy donors. Both 60 Vbeta primers and 13 Jbeta primers went into the PCR. Produced via immunoSEQ multiplex PCR; TCRdb's table is partial and in-frame only. This table has roughly 160,000 clones, approximately 77% appearing once. This clone appeared a few times. The length of the CDR3 is 14 residues. Germline CDR1 reads MNHNS; CDR2 reads SASEGT. The trim removed 8 bases at V and 10 bases at J, leaving 14 bases unmatched. This chain connects TRBV6-1 to TRBJ2-1; 7 bases are a match to TRBD2. The sample consisted of PBMCs. The sequence was obtained from a young man in good health and CMV-seropositive. The CDR3 is CASWRGGEIVEQFF. The CDR3 DNA follows: TGTGCCAGCTGGAGGGGAGGGGAGATTGTAGAGCAGTTCTTC.